This T cell receptor beta chain stems from a study of T cell changes during pregnancy in multiple sclerosis. Data came from immunoSEQ multiplex PCR; TCRdb stores just in-frame clones and leaves some out. This sample has about 16,000 clones, with 95% to 96% found just once. This CDR3 has 14 residues. V trimming: 7 bases; J trimming: 4 bases; junction bases outside the gene matches: 6. Germline V CDR1 and CDR2: SGDLS, YYNGEE. The gene calls are TRBV9 and TRBJ1-2; TRBD1 matches 11 bases. The specimen comprised peripheral blood, sampled in the third trimester of pregnancy. This clonotype was sampled from a female donor with multiple sclerosis, enrolled in a pregnancy study. CDR3 in amino acids: CASRQDRGPYGYTF. The CDR3 nucleotides are TGTGCCAGCCGACAGGACAGGGGGCCCTATGGCTACACCTTC.